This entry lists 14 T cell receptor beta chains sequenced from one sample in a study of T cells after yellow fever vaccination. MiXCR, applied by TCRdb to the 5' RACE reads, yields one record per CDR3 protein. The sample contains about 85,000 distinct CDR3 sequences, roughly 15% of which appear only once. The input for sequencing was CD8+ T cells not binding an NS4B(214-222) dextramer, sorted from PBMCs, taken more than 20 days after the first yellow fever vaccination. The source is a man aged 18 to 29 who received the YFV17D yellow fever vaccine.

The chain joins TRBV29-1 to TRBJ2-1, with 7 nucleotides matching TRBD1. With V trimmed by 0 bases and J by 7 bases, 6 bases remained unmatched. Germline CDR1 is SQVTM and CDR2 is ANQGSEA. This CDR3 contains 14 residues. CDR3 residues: CSVEDGRGYNEQFF. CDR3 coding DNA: TGCAGCGTTGAAGACGGCAGGGGGTATAATGAGCAGTTCTTC.

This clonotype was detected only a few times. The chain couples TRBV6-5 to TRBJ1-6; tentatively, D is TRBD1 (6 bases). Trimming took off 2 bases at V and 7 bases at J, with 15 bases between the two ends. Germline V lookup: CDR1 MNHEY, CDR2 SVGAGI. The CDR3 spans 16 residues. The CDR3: CASSYSMGGGNSPLHF. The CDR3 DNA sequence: TGTGCCAGCAGTTACAGCATGGGGGGCGGAAATTCACCCCTCCACTTT.

The CDR3 DNA is TGTGCCAGCAGTTTAGCGGAGTTGGCTTTCTTT. Translation gives CASSLAELAFF. The rearrangement joins TRBV12-3 or TRBV12-4 to TRBJ1-1, with D unclear. CDR3 length equals 11 residues. Trimming shortened V by 0 bases and J by 11 bases, and 7 bases separated the two germline ends.

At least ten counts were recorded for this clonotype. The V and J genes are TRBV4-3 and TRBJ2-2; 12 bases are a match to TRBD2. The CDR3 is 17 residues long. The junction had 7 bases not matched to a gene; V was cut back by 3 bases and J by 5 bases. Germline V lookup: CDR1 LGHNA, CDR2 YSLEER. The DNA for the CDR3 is TGCGCCAGCAGCCAGTATCCTAGCGGGGGGGAAACCGGGGAGCTGTTTTTT. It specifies CASSQYPSGGETGELFF.

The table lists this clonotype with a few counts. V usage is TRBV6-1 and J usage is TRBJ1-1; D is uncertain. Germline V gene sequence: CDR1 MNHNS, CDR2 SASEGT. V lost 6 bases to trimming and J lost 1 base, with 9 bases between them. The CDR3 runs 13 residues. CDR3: CASSRPRNTEAFF. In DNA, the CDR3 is TGTGCCAGCAGCCGCCCCAGGAACACTGAAGCTTTCTTT.

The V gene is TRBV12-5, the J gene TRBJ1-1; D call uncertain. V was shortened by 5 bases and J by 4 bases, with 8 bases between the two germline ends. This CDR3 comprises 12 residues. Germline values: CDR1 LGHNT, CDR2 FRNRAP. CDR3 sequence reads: CASGESATEAFF. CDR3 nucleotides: TGTGCTAGTGGTGAATCCGCCACTGAAGCTTTCTTT.

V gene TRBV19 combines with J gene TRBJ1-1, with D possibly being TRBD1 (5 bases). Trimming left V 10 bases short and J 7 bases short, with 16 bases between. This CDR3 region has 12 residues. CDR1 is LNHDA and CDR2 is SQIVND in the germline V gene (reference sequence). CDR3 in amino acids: CATYDRGLEAFF. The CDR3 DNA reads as TGTGCCACCTACGACAGAGGTCTTGAAGCTTTCTTT.

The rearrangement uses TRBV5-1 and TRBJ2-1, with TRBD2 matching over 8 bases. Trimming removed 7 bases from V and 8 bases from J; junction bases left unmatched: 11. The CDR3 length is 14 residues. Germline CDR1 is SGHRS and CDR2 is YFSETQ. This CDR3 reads CASVELAGDDEQFF. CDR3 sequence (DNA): TGCGCCAGCGTCGAGCTAGCGGGTGACGATGAGCAGTTCTTC.

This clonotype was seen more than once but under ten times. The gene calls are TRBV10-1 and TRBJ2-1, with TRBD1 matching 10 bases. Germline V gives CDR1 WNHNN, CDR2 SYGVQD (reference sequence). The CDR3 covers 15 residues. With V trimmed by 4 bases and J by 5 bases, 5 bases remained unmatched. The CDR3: CASSGTGTGDNEQFF. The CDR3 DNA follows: TGCGCCAGCAGTGGCACCGGGACAGGGGACAATGAGCAGTTCTTC.

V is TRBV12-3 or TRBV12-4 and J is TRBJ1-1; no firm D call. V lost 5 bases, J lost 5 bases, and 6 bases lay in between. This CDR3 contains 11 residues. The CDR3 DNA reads TGTGCCAGCAGTCATCCTACTGAAGCTTTCTTT. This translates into CASSHPTEAFF.

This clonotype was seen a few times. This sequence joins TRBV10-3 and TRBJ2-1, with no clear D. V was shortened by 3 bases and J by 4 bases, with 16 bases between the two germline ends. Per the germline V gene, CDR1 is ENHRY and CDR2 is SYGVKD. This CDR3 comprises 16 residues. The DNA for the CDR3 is TGTGCCATCAGTGAACGAATTCTCACGGGTTACAATGAGCAGTTCTTC. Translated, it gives CAISERILTGYNEQFF.

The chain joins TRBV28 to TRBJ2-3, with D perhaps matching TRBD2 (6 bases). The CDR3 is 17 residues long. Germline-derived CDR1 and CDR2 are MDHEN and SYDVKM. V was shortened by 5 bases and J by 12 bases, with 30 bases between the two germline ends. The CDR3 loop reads CASSPPAVLLGRRPQYF. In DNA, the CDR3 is TGTGCCAGCAGTCCTCCGGCCGTGCTCTTAGGGAGGAGACCCCAGTATTTT. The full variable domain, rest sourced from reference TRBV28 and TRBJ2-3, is DVKVTQSSRYLVKRTGEKVFLECVQDMDHENMFWYRQDPGLGLRLIYFSYDVKMKEKGDIPEGYSVSREKKERFSLILESASTNQTSMYLCASSPPAVLLGRRPQYFGPGTRLTVL.

The CDR3 bases are TGTGCTAGTGGCGATCCTAATAGCCCGACAGGGCGGGGGCCTTACAATGAGCAGTTCTTC. It codes for CASGDPNSPTGRGPYNEQFF. The chain has TRBV12-5 and TRBJ2-1; D may correspond to TRBD1 or TRBD2 (7 bases each). Germline loops: CDR1 LGHNT, CDR2 FRNRAP. The V end lost 6 bases, the J end lost 4 bases, and 31 bases lay between the germline ends. This CDR3 region has 20 residues.

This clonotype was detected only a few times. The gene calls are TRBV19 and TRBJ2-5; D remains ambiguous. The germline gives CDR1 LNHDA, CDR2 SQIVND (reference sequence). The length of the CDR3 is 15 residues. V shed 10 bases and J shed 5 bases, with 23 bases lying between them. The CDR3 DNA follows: TGTGCCACCACTCCAGGACGCTATGATTGGGAGACCCAGTACTTC. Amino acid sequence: CATTPGRYDWETQYF.